The clone carrying this TCR beta chain came up once. Repertoires were generated with immunoSEQ multiplex PCR, while TCRdb's copy carries only in-frame clones and drops some. The profile shows roughly 370,000 clones, about 86% of them singletons. The data belong to a study of blood T cell repertoires in COVID-19. The CDR3 extends over 14 amino acids. CDR1 is MNHEY and CDR2 is SMNVEV in the germline V gene (reference sequence). V dropped 3 bases and J dropped 6; count of bases not matched to a gene: 8. Sequencing used PBMCs or T cells enriched from blood (not recorded which). This TCR was recovered from a woman in her 50s who had recovered from COVID-19. The J gene is TRBJ2-7, the V gene TRBV27; 7 positions agree with TRBD1. DNA of the CDR3: TGTGCCAGCAGTTTGTCAGGGGGTGTCTCCGAGCAGTACTTC. Translation: CASSLSGGVSEQYF.